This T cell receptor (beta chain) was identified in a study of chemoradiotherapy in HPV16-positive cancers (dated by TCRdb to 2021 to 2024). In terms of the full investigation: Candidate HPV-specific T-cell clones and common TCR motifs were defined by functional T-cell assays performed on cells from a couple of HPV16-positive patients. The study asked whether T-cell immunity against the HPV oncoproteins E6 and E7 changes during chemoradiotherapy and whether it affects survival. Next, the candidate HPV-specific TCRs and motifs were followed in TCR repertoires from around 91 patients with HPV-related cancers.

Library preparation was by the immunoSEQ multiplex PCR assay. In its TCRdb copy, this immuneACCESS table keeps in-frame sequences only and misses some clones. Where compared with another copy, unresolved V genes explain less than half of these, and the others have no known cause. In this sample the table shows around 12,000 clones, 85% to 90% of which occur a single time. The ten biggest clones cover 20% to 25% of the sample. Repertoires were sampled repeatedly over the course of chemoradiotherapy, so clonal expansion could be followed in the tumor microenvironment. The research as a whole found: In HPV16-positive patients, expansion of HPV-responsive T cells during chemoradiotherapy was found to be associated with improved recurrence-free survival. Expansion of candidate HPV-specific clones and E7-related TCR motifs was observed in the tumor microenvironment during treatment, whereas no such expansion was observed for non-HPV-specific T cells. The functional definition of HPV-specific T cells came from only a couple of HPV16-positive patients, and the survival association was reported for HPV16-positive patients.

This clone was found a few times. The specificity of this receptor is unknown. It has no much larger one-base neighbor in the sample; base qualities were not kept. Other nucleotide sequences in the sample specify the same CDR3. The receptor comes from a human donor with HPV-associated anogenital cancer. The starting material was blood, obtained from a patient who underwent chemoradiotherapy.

The CDR3 corresponds to CASSLGGARYEQYF. The nucleotides are TGTGCCAGCAGCTTAGGGGGGGCTCGTTACGAGCAGTACTTC. Recombination connected TRBV7-9 to TRBJ2-7, with the D gene possibly TRBD1 or TRBD2, each one fitting 6 bases. Relative to germline, V is 1 base shorter and J is 4 bases shorter, with 11 bases between their ends. The CDR3 runs 14 residues from the cysteine to the phenylalanine. Only the CDR3 region is kept as DNA, spanning 42 bases read in frame from base 1. CDR1 and CDR2, looked up from the germline V gene (reference sequence), are SEHNR and FQNEAQ.